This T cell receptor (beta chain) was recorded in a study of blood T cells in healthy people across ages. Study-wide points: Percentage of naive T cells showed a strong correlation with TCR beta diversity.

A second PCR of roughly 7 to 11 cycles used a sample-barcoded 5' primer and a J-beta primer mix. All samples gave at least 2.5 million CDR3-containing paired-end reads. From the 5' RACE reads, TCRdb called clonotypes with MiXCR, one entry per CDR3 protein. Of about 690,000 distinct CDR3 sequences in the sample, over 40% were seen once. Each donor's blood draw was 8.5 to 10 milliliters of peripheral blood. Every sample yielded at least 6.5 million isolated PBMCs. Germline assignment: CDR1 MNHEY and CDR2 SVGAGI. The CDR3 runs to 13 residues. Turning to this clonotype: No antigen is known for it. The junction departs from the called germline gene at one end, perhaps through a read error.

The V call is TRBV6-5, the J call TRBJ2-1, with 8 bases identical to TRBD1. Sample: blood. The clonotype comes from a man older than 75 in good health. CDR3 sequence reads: CASSPDRGNERFF. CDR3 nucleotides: TGTGCCAGCAGCCCCGACAGGGGCAATGAGCGGTTCTTC.